The clone carrying this T cell receptor beta chain occurred a few times. This CDR3 is 11 amino acids long. Trimming took 6 bases from V and 10 from J, leaving 10 bases between them. This sample was taken from a study of blood T cells in healthy people across ages. Next came a second PCR, run for 7 to 11 cycles, which used a sample-barcoded 5' primer along with a J-beta primer mix. Using its own MiXCR run on the 5' RACE reads, TCRdb lists one record per CDR3 protein. This sample carries hundreds of thousands of distinct CDR3 sequences, more than 20% of them seen once, and the ten largest clones take 3% to 4.5%.

The sample taken for sequencing was blood. This clonotype was obtained from a man in his 70s in good health. This sequence joins TRBV12-3 or TRBV12-4 and TRBJ2-1, with D maybe TRBD2 (5 bases). This CDR3 reads CASSREFEQFF. CDR3 DNA sequence: TGTGCCAGCAGCCGGGAATTCGAGCAGTTCTTC.